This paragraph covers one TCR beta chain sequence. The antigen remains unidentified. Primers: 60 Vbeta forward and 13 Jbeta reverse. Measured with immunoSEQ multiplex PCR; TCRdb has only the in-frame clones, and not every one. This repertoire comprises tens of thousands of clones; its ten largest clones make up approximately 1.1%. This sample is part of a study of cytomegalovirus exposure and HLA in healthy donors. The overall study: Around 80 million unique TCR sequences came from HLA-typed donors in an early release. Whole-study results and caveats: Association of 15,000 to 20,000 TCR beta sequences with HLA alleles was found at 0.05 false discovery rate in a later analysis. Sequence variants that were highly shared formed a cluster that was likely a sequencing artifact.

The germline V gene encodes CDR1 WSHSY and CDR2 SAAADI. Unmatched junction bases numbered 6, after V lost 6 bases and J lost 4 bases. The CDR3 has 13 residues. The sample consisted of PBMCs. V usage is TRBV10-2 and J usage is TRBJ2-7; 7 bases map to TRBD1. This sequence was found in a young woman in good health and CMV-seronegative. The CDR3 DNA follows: TGCGCCAGCAGGGGGACAGAGCAATACGAGCAGTACTTC. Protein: CASRGTEQYEQYF.